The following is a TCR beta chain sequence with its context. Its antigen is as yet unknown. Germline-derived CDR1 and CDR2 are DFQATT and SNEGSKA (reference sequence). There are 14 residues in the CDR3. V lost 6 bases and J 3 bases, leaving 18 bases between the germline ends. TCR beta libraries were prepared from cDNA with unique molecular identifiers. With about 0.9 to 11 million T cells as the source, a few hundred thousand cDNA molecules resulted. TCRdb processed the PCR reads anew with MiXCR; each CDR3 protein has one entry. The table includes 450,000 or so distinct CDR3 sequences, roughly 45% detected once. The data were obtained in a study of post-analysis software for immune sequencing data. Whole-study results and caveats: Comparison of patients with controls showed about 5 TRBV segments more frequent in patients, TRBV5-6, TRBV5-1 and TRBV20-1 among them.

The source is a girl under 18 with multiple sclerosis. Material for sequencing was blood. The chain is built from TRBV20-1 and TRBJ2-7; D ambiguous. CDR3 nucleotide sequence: TGCAGTGCCAGGACCGCCCGACATAGCTACGAGCAGTACTTC. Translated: CSARTARHSYEQYF.